Below, 25 T cell receptor beta chains from the same sample are listed, as sequenced in a study of T cells after posttransplantation cyclophosphamide. TCRdb's copy holds only in-frame clones and misses some; the assay was immunoSEQ multiplex PCR. This sample carries 20,000 to 25,000 clones, none of them present only once. Source material: PBMCs. The receptor source for this set is a woman in her forties or fifties in good health, CMV-negative, and a related stem cell transplant donor.

This clone was recorded at least ten times. The chain recombines TRBV4-2 with TRBJ2-3; D perhaps matches TRBD1 (7 bases). The CDR3 length is 20 residues. Germline-derived CDR1 and CDR2 are LGHNA and YNFKEQ. Between the trimmed V and J ends, which lost 3 bases and 0 bases, there was a span of 25 bases. The DNA for the CDR3 is TGTGCCAGCAGCCATAAGGCAGGGGCAGGGGGGAAATCTAGCACAGATACGCAGTATTTT. Residues: CASSHKAGAGGKSSTDTQYF.

In this sample, this clone turned up many times. The rearrangement joins TRBV19 to TRBJ1-2; 11 bases match TRBD1. This CDR3 spans 13 amino acids. Germline V gives CDR1 LNHDA, CDR2 SQIVND (reference sequence). V was clipped by 6 bases and J by 6 bases; unmatched bases: 3. The CDR3 region is CASRGTGGDGYTF. In DNA, the CDR3 is TGTGCCAGTAGGGGGACAGGGGGAGATGGCTACACCTTC. The whole variable domain, remainder taken from reference TRBV19 and TRBJ1-2, is DGGITQSPKYLFRKEGQNVTLSCEQNLNHDAMYWYRQDPGQGLRLIYYSQIVNDFQKGDIAEGYSVSREKKESFPLTVTSAQKNPTAFYLCASRGTGGDGYTFGSGTRLTVV.

This clone was counted at least ten times. This chain joins TRBV7-8 and TRBJ2-7; D gene uncertain. V was clipped by 1 base and J by 6 bases, with 13 bases between them. Germline CDR1 and CDR2: SGHVS and FQNEAQ. The CDR3 runs 14 residues. The CDR3, as DNA: TGTGCCAGCAGCTTAGGAGTAGTAACCATCGAGCAGTACTTC. Protein: CASSLGVVTIEQYF.

This clone was recorded many times. CDR3 protein: CASSYNGLAGASYQETQYF. CDR3 sequence (DNA): TGTGCCAGCAGCTATAACGGACTAGCGGGGGCTTCGTACCAAGAGACCCAGTACTTC. This rearrangement joins TRBV5-6 to TRBJ2-5, with 13 bases aligning to TRBD2. This CDR3 comprises 19 residues. Trimming cost V 3 bases and J 0 bases; bases outside gene matches: 11. CDR1 is SGHDT, CDR2 YYEEEE, per germline.

This clone was observed at least ten times. The chain is built from TRBV6-5 and TRBJ1-5; no definite D call. V shed 0 bases and J shed 0 bases, with 3 bases lying between them. The CDR3 extends over 14 amino acids. Germline V gene sequence: CDR1 MNHEY, CDR2 SVGAGI. In DNA form, the CDR3 reads TGTGCCAGCAGTTACTCTAATAGCAATCAGCCCCAGCATTTT. This gives the protein CASSYSNSNQPQHF.

This clone came up many times. The chain employs TRBV19 and TRBJ2-4, with 10 bases fitting TRBD1. With V trimmed by 6 bases and J by 3 bases, 5 bases remained unmatched. The length of the CDR3 is 15 residues. CDR1 and CDR2 (germline): LNHDA, SQIVND (reference sequence). In nucleotides, the CDR3 is TGTGCCAGTAGGGGGTGGACAGGGGGCAAAAACATTCAGTACTTC. Residues: CASRGWTGGKNIQYF.

At least ten counts were recorded for this clone. This sequence joins TRBV18 and TRBJ2-4, with D hard to call. The germline V gene encodes CDR1 KGHSH and CDR2 LQKENI. With 6 bases removed from V and 5 bases from J, the gap between germline ends came to 14 bases. The length of the CDR3 is 14 residues. The CDR3 here is CASSVARSENIQYF. The CDR3 nucleotides are TGTGCCAGCTCCGTCGCGCGGAGCGAAAACATTCAGTACTTC. Variable domain in full (rest from reference TRBV18 and TRBJ2-4): NAGVMQNPRHLVRRRGQEARLRCSPMKGHSHVYWYRQLPEEGLKFMVYLQKENIIDESGMPKERFSAEFPKEGPSILRIQQVVRGDSAAYFCASSVARSENIQYFGAGTRLSVL.

There are many counts of this clone. The gene calls are TRBV30 and TRBJ1-1; D might be TRBD1 (6 bases). Trimming left V 1 base short and J 4 bases short, with 19 bases between. The CDR3 loop spans 16 amino acids. Germline CDR1 reads GTSNPN; CDR2 reads SVGIG (reference sequence). The CDR3 region is CAWSDRVGLVVTEAFF. Here the CDR3 DNA reads TGTGCCTGGAGTGACAGGGTCGGGTTAGTGGTCACTGAAGCTTTCTTT.

In this sample, this clone turned up a few times. At one of its ends the junction is not consistent with the germline gene, which may arise from a read error. The rearrangement links TRBV23-1 to TRBJ2-2; 8 positions agree with TRBD2. TRBV23-1 is assigned to the ORF class and has an uncertain function. The CDR3 consists of 17 residues. The CDR3 loop is CAGSHETGGPVTGELFF. For the CDR3, the DNA is TGCGCCGGCAGTCACGAGACGGGAGGGCCAGTCACCGGGGAGCTGTTTTTT.

The table lists this clone with many counts. The chain has TRBV29-1 and TRBJ2-1; possibly TRBD1 for D (5 bases). CDR3 length: 12 amino acids. Germline CDR1 reads SQVTM; CDR2 reads ANQGSEA. V dropped 6 bases and J dropped 0 bases, with 6 bases sitting between them. This CDR3 reads CSVTDSYNEQFF. DNA of the CDR3: TGCAGCGTGACAGACTCCTACAATGAGCAGTTCTTC.

This clone has at least ten counts. As DNA, the CDR3 is TGTGCCAGCAGCTTAGTTGCAGGTCAGACTAATGAAAAACTGTTTTTT. Its protein product is CASSLVAGQTNEKLFF. The rearrangement links TRBV11-2 to TRBJ1-4; D ambiguous. This CDR3 has 16 residues. The ends were cut back, 1 base at V and 2 bases at J, with 11 bases in the middle. Germline assignment: CDR1 SGHAT and CDR2 FQNNGV.

This clone was counted at least ten times. V gene TRBV6-1 combines with J gene TRBJ1-5, with 8 bases matching TRBD1. Trimming took 4 bases from V and 2 from J; bases not matched to a gene: 4. CDR3 length: 15 amino acids. CDR1 and CDR2 from the germline V gene are MNHNS and SASEGT. The CDR3 here is CASSGATGGNQPQHF. CDR3 DNA: TGTGCCAGCAGTGGAGCGACAGGGGGCAATCAGCCCCAGCATTTT.

This clone has ten or more counts. J is TRBJ2-5 and V is TRBV19; 7 bases map to TRBD1. J gave up 2 bases and V 3 bases, and 3 bases lay outside the gene matches. Germline loops: CDR1 LNHDA, CDR2 SQIVND (reference sequence). The CDR3 has 14 amino acids. The CDR3 DNA reads TGTGCCAGTAGTATGAGGGGACAGCAAGAGACCCAGTACTTC. Protein product: CASSMRGQQETQYF.

This clone was counted ten times or more. The CDR3 sequence is CASGRDEQYF. CDR3 bases: TGTGCCAGCGGGCGGGACGAGCAGTACTTC. The chain employs TRBV6-5 and TRBJ2-7; D is perhaps TRBD2 (5 bases). The CDR3 is 10 residues long. In germline, CDR1 is MNHEY, CDR2 SVGAGI. The V end lost 8 bases, the J end lost 5 bases, and 7 bases lay between the germline ends.

This clone has at least ten counts. The rearrangement links TRBV7-2 to TRBJ1-2; 8 bases line up with TRBD1. This CDR3 is 14 amino acids long. Germline loops: CDR1 SGHTA, CDR2 FQGNSA. Trimming at V came to 6 bases and at J to 8 bases, leaving 11 bases not matched to a gene. The CDR3 here is CASRLWTGKEGYTF. The CDR3 DNA reads TGTGCCAGCAGACTTTGGACAGGGAAGGAAGGCTACACCTTC.

This clone came up many times. The chain uses TRBV18 and TRBJ1-5, with TRBD1 as a possible D gene (5 bases). Trimming removed 5 bases from V and 6 bases from J, with 14 bases in between. Germline V gene lookup returns CDR1 KGHSH and CDR2 LQKENI. The CDR3 spans 14 residues. CDR3 nucleotide sequence: TGTGCCAGCTCAGATCCCTTAGGGGTTCAGCCCCAGCATTTT. Its translation: CASSDPLGVQPQHF.

This clone was observed many times. The chain uses TRBV27 and TRBJ1-2, with a weak D call TRBD1 (6 bases). V gave up 5 bases and J gave up 5 bases, with 15 bases separating them. CDR1 and CDR2 from the germline V gene are MNHEY and SMNVEV (reference sequence). The CDR3 covers 14 residues. The CDR3 sequence is CASSPHTGIYGYTF. CDR3 nucleotide sequence: TGTGCCAGCAGTCCCCATACAGGGATTTATGGCTACACCTTC.

The table lists this clone with many counts. This chain connects TRBV19 to TRBJ1-2; TRBD1 matches at 7 bases. This CDR3 spans 14 amino acids. Germline-derived CDR1 and CDR2 are LNHDA and SQIVND (reference sequence). After removal of 1 base from V and 4 bases from J, the junction contained 3 bases not matched to a gene. CDR3 amino acids: CASSIGGQSYGYTF. The CDR3 DNA follows: TGTGCCAGTAGTATAGGGGGACAGAGCTATGGCTACACCTTC.

This clone was detected many times. The rearrangement joins TRBV2 to TRBJ2-7, with 8 bases lining up with TRBD1. The CDR3 is 15 residues long. V shed 2 bases, J shed 6 bases, and the junction held 9 bases outside the gene matches. Germline values: CDR1 SNHLY, CDR2 FYNNEI. The CDR3 loop reads CASSEYRTGSIEQYF. The CDR3, as DNA: TGTGCCAGCAGTGAATATCGGACAGGGTCAATCGAGCAGTACTTC.

This clone was seen many times. The gene calls are TRBV10-3 and TRBJ1-4; D is perhaps TRBD1 (6 bases). Germline CDR1 is ENHRY and CDR2 is SYGVKD. Trimming removed 2 bases from V and 5 bases from J, with 9 bases in between. This CDR3 has 14 amino acids. As DNA, the CDR3 is TGTGCCATCAGTGAGGGGACAAAAAATGAAAAACTGTTTTTT. This sequence encodes CAISEGTKNEKLFF.

This clone was counted many times. The CDR3 loop reads CASSPQDRAYSGANVLTF. CDR3 DNA: TGTGCCAGCTCACCACAAGACAGGGCCTACTCTGGGGCCAACGTCCTGACTTTC. This chain joins TRBV18 and TRBJ2-6; the match to TRBD1 covers 7 bases. Germline lookup yields CDR1 KGHSH and CDR2 LQKENI. The CDR3 has 18 amino acids. V shed 1 base, J shed 0 bases, and the junction held 6 bases outside the gene matches.

In its sample, this clone was seen many times. This chain links TRBV29-1 with TRBJ2-7; 11 positions match TRBD1. CDR3 length: 12 amino acids. CDR1 SQVTM and CDR2 ANQGSEA come from the germline V gene. The trim removed 6 bases at V and 5 bases at J, leaving 3 bases unmatched. CDR3 protein: CSVKGQGDEQYF. The DNA for the CDR3 is TGCAGCGTGAAGGGACAGGGGGACGAGCAGTACTTC.

This clone was counted between two and nine times. This chain joins TRBV10-3 and TRBJ2-7; 8 nucleotides line up with TRBD1. The V gene end was trimmed by 10 bases and the J gene end by 0 bases; junction bases not matched to a gene: 11. Germline V gives CDR1 ENHRY, CDR2 SYGVKD. CDR3 length: 15 residues. CDR3 residues: CASSPTGESSYEQYF. Written as DNA, the CDR3 is TGTGCCAGCAGCCCGACAGGGGAGAGCTCCTACGAGCAGTACTTC.

This clone was seen repeatedly, ten times or more. This chain uses TRBV5-1 with TRBJ1-6; 8 nucleotides match TRBD1. This CDR3 has 17 residues. Trimming cost V 0 bases and J 10 bases; bases outside gene matches: 12. Germline CDR1 reads SGHRS; CDR2 reads YFSETQ. CDR3 sequence reads: CASSLGGQGWSGSPLHF. CDR3 nucleotide sequence: TGCGCCAGCAGCTTGGGAGGACAGGGTTGGTCGGGCTCACCCCTCCACTTT.

This clone was detected ten times or more. The CDR3: CASNFQGTYEQYF. Written as DNA, the CDR3 is TGTGCCAGCAACTTCCAGGGAACCTACGAGCAGTACTTC. The chain uses TRBV7-2 and TRBJ2-7; TRBD1 is a possible D gene (5 bases). Germline CDR1 is SGHTA and CDR2 is FQGNSA. Trimming pared 7 bases from V and 2 bases from J, leaving 12 bases between. The CDR3 spans 13 residues.